The rows below give T cell receptor beta chains drawn from one sample of a study of blood T cell repertoires in COVID-19. Using immunoSEQ multiplex PCR, the repertoire was profiled, and TCRdb retains in-frame clones only, with some absent. The profile covers around 100,000 clones, with 92% appearing a single time and around 5.7% taken by the ten largest. Input material: peripheral blood. The receptors come from a man between 65 and 85 years old with acute or convalescent COVID-19. The CDR3 runs from the conserved cysteine through the conserved F or W. A D gene is named only where the DNA matches it firmly. Rows give clone size only sometimes, using once, few, many, or a class for an expanded clone.

TRBJ2-1,.,once,TRBV7-9,TGTGCCAGCAGCTTAGAGAATCCTAGCAATGAGCAGTTCTTC,CASSLENPSNEQFF
TRBJ1-1,.,.,TRBV7-9,TGTGCCAGCAGCTTAGCGAACGGAGCCCACACTGAAGCTTTCTTT,CASSLANGAHTEAFF
TRBJ2-5,TRBD1,.,TRBV11-3,TGTGCCAGCAGCTTCCAGGGGGCACGTGGAGGAGAGACCCAGTACTTC,CASSFQGARGGETQYF
TRBJ2-3,TRBD1,.,TRBV5-1,TGCGCCAGCAGCTTGGCCGACAGGGGGCGGTTAGATACGCAGTATTTT,CASSLADRGRLDTQYF
TRBJ1-2,.,once,TRBV6-5,TGTGCCAGCAGAACTAATAGGTTCTATGGCTACACCTTC,CASRTNRFYGYTF
TRBJ1-5,.,.,TRBV6-1,TGTGCCAGCAGTGAATCGCCAGGCTTTAATCAGCCCCAGCATTTT,CASSESPGFNQPQHF
TRBJ2-1,TRBD2,.,TRBV13,TGTGCCAGCAGCCCCCCCAGCGGGAGATCCAATGAGCAGTTCTTC,CASSPPSGRSNEQFF
TRBJ1-1,.,once,TRBV18,TGTGCCAGCTCATGGGGACAAAACACTGAAGCTTTCTTT,CASSWGQNTEAFF
TRBJ1-4,.,once,TRBV27,TGTGCCAGCAGCTTACTCCGGTCTAATGAAAAACTGTTTTTT,CASSLLRSNEKLFF
TRBJ1-6,.,.,TRBV28,TGTGCCAGCAGTGGGAGGGCTGGGTCACCCCTCCACTTT,CASSGRAGSPLHF